A selection of T cell receptor beta chains follows, all from one sample in a study of blood T cell repertoires in COVID-19. Method: immunoSEQ multiplex PCR; TCRdb's copy keeps in-frame clones and lacks some. Here the sample spans tens of thousands of clones, 90% being singletons. Sequencing input: peripheral blood. Receptors originate from a man aged 18 to 29 with COVID-19, enrolled during active disease. Both conserved end residues are part of each CDR3. A D gene is named only where the DNA matches it firmly. The size of a clone is reported for some rows only, either as once, few or many, or as a class for expanded clones.

V	J	D	size	DNA	CDR3
TRBV4-1	TRBJ2-1	TRBD2	-	TGCGCCAGCAGCCTCGGGAGGGCAAATGAGCAGTTCTTC	CASSLGRANEQFF
TRBV19	TRBJ2-2	-	-	TGTGCCAGTAGTAAGGACAGTTACACTAACACCGGGGAGCTGTTTTTT	CASSKDSYTNTGELFF
TRBV29-1	TRBJ1-2	-	-	TGCAGCGTTTACAGGGAGGGCGCTGGCTACACCTTC	CSVYREGAGYTF
TRBV28	TRBJ1-2	TRBD1	-	TGTGCCAGCAGTTTACCTGGACAGGGCTTAGGTGGCTACACCTTC	CASSLPGQGLGGYTF
TRBV6-5	TRBJ2-7	-	-	TGTGCCAGCAGTTACTCGTCCCAGGGCTACGAGCAGTACTTC	CASSYSSQGYEQYF
TRBV5-5	TRBJ2-2	TRBD2	-	TGTGCCAGCAGCCAAACTAGCGGACAGAACACCGGGGAGCTGTTTTTT	CASSQTSGQNTGELFF
TRBV12-5	TRBJ1-5	-	-	TGTGCTAGTGGCCTAGGGGGTCAGCCCCAGCATTTT	CASGLGGQPQHF
TRBV25-1	TRBJ1-1	-	once	TGTGCCAGCAGTTCCAGGGGCTCGAACACTGAAGCTTTCTTT	CASSSRGSNTEAFF
TRBV4-3	TRBJ1-6	TRBD1	once	TGCGCCAGCAAGGGGGCCTTTTGGGGTTCACCCCTCCACTTT	CASKGAFWGSPLHF
TRBV6-5	TRBJ2-7	-	-	TGTGCCAGCACCCCGCTAGGAACCCCCTACGAGCAGTACTTC	CASTPLGTPYEQYF
TRBV19	TRBJ1-1	TRBD1	-	TGTGCCAGTAGTTCGGGGACAGCGAACACTGAAGCTTTCTTT	CASSSGTANTEAFF
TRBV6-1	TRBJ1-3	-	-	TGTGCCAGCAGTGAAGACGCCTTCGGGGGTGGAAACACCATATATTTT	CASSEDAFGGGNTIYF
TRBV15	TRBJ2-1	-	-	TGTGCCACCAGCAGAGACCCTCAAACAGTGACAACCTACAATGAGCAGTTCTTC	CATSRDPQTVTTYNEQFF
TRBV29-1	TRBJ2-3	TRBD2	-	TGCAGCGTGGGACTAGCGGGGGGCACAGATACGCAGTATTTT	CSVGLAGGTDTQYF
TRBV5-6	TRBJ2-2	-	-	TGTGCCAGCAGCCTGACCGGGACAAGGAACACCGGGGAGCTGTTTTTT	CASSLTGTRNTGELFF
TRBV6-2/TRBV6-3	TRBJ2-3	-	-	TGTGCCAGCAGTCTACCAGGAACTGTAACAGATACGCAGTATTTT	CASSLPGTVTDTQYF
TRBV3-1/TRBV3-2	TRBJ2-2	-	-	TGTGCCAGCAGCCAAGATCACAGGTCCTTCGGGGAGCTGTTTTTT	CASSQDHRSFGELFF
TRBV9	TRBJ2-3	-	-	TGTGCCAGCAGCGTAGGGGCAGCAGACCCTCCCACAGATACGCAGTATTTT	CASSVGAADPPTDTQYF
TRBV19	TRBJ2-1	TRBD1	-	TGTGCCAGTTCACCGACAGGGAAGTCCTACAATGAGCAGTTCTTC	CASSPTGKSYNEQFF
TRBV5-5	TRBJ1-3	-	-	TGTGCCAGCAGCTCTTCCCGGGAAGGACTCTCTGGAAACACCATATATTTT	CASSSSREGLSGNTIYF
TRBV7-9	TRBJ1-4	TRBD1	once	TGTGCCAGCAGCAAGGGACAGGGCGGAGAAAAACTGCTTTTT	CASSKGQGGEKLLF
TRBV7-2	TRBJ1-4	-	few	TGTGCCAGCAGCTTAAAAGGGGGTAGTGAAAAACTGCTTTTT	CASSLKGGSEKLLF
TRBV6-2/TRBV6-3	TRBJ2-1	-	-	TGTGCCAGCAGCCCCCTGGTGGAGCACAATGAGCAGTTCTTC	CASSPLVEHNEQFF
TRBV3-1/TRBV3-2	TRBJ2-7	-	-	TGTGCCAGTCAGGGGCTCGAGCAGTACTTC	CASQGLEQYF
TRBV19	TRBJ2-1	-	once	TGTGCCAGTAGTCAGCGGTCATACAATGAGCAGTTCTTC	CASSQRSYNEQFF
TRBV6-2/TRBV6-3	TRBJ1-1	-	-	TGTGCCAGCAGTTCCGTTCCTGGACAGCCCACTGAAGCTTTCTTT	CASSSVPGQPTEAFF
TRBV27	TRBJ2-7	TRBD1	-	TGTGCCAGCACCCCGGGACAGGGGAGGGCCTACGAGCAGTACTTC	CASTPGQGRAYEQYF
TRBV7-9	TRBJ1-3	TRBD1	-	TGTGCCAGCAGCTATACAGGGGACTCTGGAAACACCATATATTTT	CASSYTGDSGNTIYF
TRBV5-6	TRBJ2-6	-	-	TGTGCCAGCAGCTTGGCAATAGGGGGCTCTGGGGCCAACGTCCTGACTTTC	CASSLAIGGSGANVLTF
TRBV10-1	TRBJ1-6	-	-	TGCGCCACCCCTAAGGGGAGGGAGAATTCACCCCTCCACTTT	CATPKGRENSPLHF
TRBV6-5	TRBJ2-7	TRBD1	-	TGTGCCAGCAGTTTCCGGGACAGGGACCACGAGCAGTACTTC	CASSFRDRDHEQYF
TRBV7-9	TRBJ1-4	-	-	TGTGCCAGCAGCTTAAGTGGGGCCCTATGGGGAAAACTGTTTTTT	CASSLSGALWGKLFF
TRBV6-4	TRBJ2-2	TRBD2	-	TGTGCCAGCAGTGACGGGCGGGAGGCCGACACCGGGGAGCTGTTTTTT	CASSDGREADTGELFF
TRBV15	TRBJ2-7	TRBD1	-	TGTGCCACCAGCTCTCGGGACAGGGGGCACTACGAGCAGTACTTC	CATSSRDRGHYEQYF
TRBV25-1	TRBJ2-5	TRBD2	-	TGTGCCAGCAGGCGGGAGGTTGGGGAGACCCAGTACTTC	CASRREVGETQYF
TRBV28	TRBJ1-2	-	-	TGTGCCAGCAGTGATAGGGGGACCCACTATGGCTACACCTTC	CASSDRGTHYGYTF
TRBV9	TRBJ1-3	-	-	TGTGCCAGCAGCGTCGCTACAGGGTTAACTGGAAACACCATATATTTT	CASSVATGLTGNTIYF
TRBV28	TRBJ2-2	-	once	TGTGCCAGCAGTTTGACAGTGAACACCGGGGAGCTGTTTTTT	CASSLTVNTGELFF
TRBV6-1	TRBJ2-2	TRBD2	-	TGTGCCAGCAGTGAACGCGGGCTAGCGGGAGCTTCCGGGGAGCTGTTTTTT	CASSERGLAGASGELFF
TRBV6-5	TRBJ1-1	-	-	TGTGCCAGCAGTTACTCGATTTACCGGGACACTGAAGCTTTCTTT	CASSYSIYRDTEAFF
TRBV4-1	TRBJ2-7	TRBD1	-	TGCGCCAGCAGCCAGGCGGGACAGGGGTTGTACGAGCAGTACTTC	CASSQAGQGLYEQYF
TRBV4-1	TRBJ2-7	TRBD2	-	TGCGCCAGCTCTTGGAGGGAGCGGGGCTCCTACGAGCAGTACTTC	CASSWRERGSYEQYF
TRBV11-2	TRBJ2-7	TRBD1	once	TGTGCCAGCAGCTTAGGACAGGGGAAATACGAGCAGTACTTC	CASSLGQGKYEQYF
TRBV10-1	TRBJ2-3	TRBD1	-	TGCGCCAGCAGTTTTGACAGGGGAACAGATACGCAGTATTTT	CASSFDRGTDTQYF
TRBV30	TRBJ1-1	-	few	TGTGCCTGGACCCTGCGACAGAACACTGAAGCTTTCTTT	CAWTLRQNTEAFF
TRBV7-2	TRBJ1-1	-	-	TGTGCCAGCAGCTGGGGGGGATTGAACACTGAAGCTTTCTTT	CASSWGGLNTEAFF